Listed here are 14 T cell receptor beta chains from one sample, sequenced in a study of OX40 agonist ivuxolimab in advanced cancers. Some clones are missing from TCRdb's copy, which holds only in-frame ones; the method was immunoSEQ multiplex PCR. The data show 90,000 to 120,000 clones, under 95% seen once. Sequencing was performed on CD4+ or CD8+ T cells sorted from blood, taken in a trial of the OX40 agonist ivuxolimab. The receptor set was obtained from an adult with an advanced solid tumor such as melanoma, head and neck, liver or kidney cancer.

V gene TRBV7-6 combines with J gene TRBJ2-1; the D is unclear. CDR3 length: 11 residues. V was pared by 1 base and J by 7 bases, with 2 bases between. Germline CDR1 is SGHVS and CDR2 is FNYEAQ. The CDR3 here is CASSLGNEQFF. The CDR3 nucleotides are TGTGCCAGCAGCTTAGGTAATGAGCAGTTCTTC. Full variable domain (rest looked up from reference TRBV7-6 and TRBJ2-1): GAGVSQSPRYKVTKRGQDVALRCDPISGHVSLYWYRQALGQGPEFLTYFNYEAQQDKSGLPNDRFSAERPEGSISTLTIQRTEQRDSAMYRCASSLGNEQFFGPGTRLTVL.

The chain combines TRBV27 with TRBJ1-5; perhaps TRBD1 as D (5 bases). Germline CDR1 MNHEY, CDR2 SMNVEV (reference sequence). This CDR3 region has 14 residues. V lost 3 bases to trimming and J lost 0 bases, with 6 bases between them. The CDR3 here is CASSFGGSNQPQHF. In DNA form, the CDR3 reads TGTGCCAGCAGTTTTGGGGGTAGCAATCAGCCCCAGCATTTT.

J is TRBJ2-1 and V is TRBV6-6; D possibly corresponds to TRBD2 (6 bases). Trimming removed 5 bases at V and 5 bases at J, with 10 bases between. Germline lookup yields CDR1 MNHNY and CDR2 SVGAGI (reference sequence). This CDR3 is 13 amino acids long. The CDR3 DNA reads as TGTGCCAGCAGTCCACCGGGGGACAATGAGCAGTTCTTC. This codes for CASSPPGDNEQFF.

This chain joins TRBV4-2 and TRBJ2-7, with D tentatively TRBD2 (5 bases). The CDR3 length is 16 residues. The V end lost 0 bases, the J end lost 3 bases, and 15 bases lay between the germline ends. Per germline, CDR1 LGHNA and CDR2 YNFKEQ. CDR3 DNA: TGTGCCAGCAGCCAAGATCTCGGCTTACGGGGCTACGAGCAGTACTTC. It codes for CASSQDLGLRGYEQYF.

The V call is TRBV28, the J call TRBJ1-2; TRBD1 is a possible D gene (5 bases). Germline V lookup: CDR1 MDHEN, CDR2 SYDVKM. The CDR3 is made up of 14 amino acids. Trimming pared 5 bases from V and 3 bases from J, leaving 13 bases between. The DNA of the CDR3 is TGTGCCAGCAGTCTTGCGACAGTAGACTATGGCTACACCTTC. It translates to CASSLATVDYGYTF.

The chain employs TRBV5-6 and TRBJ1-3, with D possibly being TRBD1 (6 bases). This CDR3 comprises 15 residues. CDR1 is SGHDT and CDR2 is YYEEEE in the germline V gene. V lost 4 bases to trimming and J lost 12 bases, with 23 bases between them. DNA of the CDR3: TGTGCCAGCAGCCCCCGCGGGTTGCAGGGGACGGGCATATATTTT. Encoded protein: CASSPRGLQGTGIYF.

In its sample, this clone was seen a few times. The rearrangement joins TRBV12-5 to TRBJ2-3; no clear D gene. CDR3 length equals 14 residues. Per the germline V gene, CDR1 is LGHNT and CDR2 is FRNRAP. The V gene lost 3 bases and the J gene lost 2 bases, with 9 bases spanning the gap. CDR3 protein: CASGLGRITDTQYF. The CDR3 DNA reads as TGTGCTAGTGGTTTAGGCAGGATCACAGATACGCAGTATTTT.

J is TRBJ2-2 and V is TRBV7-3; the D is unclear. The CDR3 extends over 17 amino acids. The germline CDR1 and CDR2 sequences are SGHTA and FQGTGA. V lost 0 bases to trimming and J lost 1 base, with 12 bases between them. CDR3 DNA: TGTGCCAGCAGCTTAACCCCGGCAGGTGGGAACACCGGGGAGCTGTTTTTT. Protein product: CASSLTPAGGNTGELFF. Full variable domain (outside the CDR3, taken from reference TRBV7-3 and TRBJ2-2): GAGVSQTPSNKVTEKGKYVELRCDPISGHTALYWYRQSLGQGPEFLIYFQGTGAADDSGLPNDRFFAVRPEGSVSTLKIQRTERGDSAVYLCASSLTPAGGNTGELFFGEGSRLTVL.

The chain recombines TRBV7-2 with TRBJ2-5, with 8 positions matching TRBD1. V lost 3 bases, J lost 2 bases, and 2 bases stayed unmatched. The CDR3 runs to 14 residues. Germline values: CDR1 SGHTA, CDR2 FQGNSA. The CDR3 sequence: CASSFRTGQETQYF. As DNA, the CDR3 is TGTGCCAGCAGCTTCCGGACAGGGCAAGAGACCCAGTACTTC.

The chain uses TRBV10-2 and TRBJ2-6; possibly TRBD1 or TRBD2 for D (5 bases each). CDR1 is WSHSY, CDR2 SAAADI, per germline. This CDR3 region has 16 residues. Trimming removed 5 bases at V and 1 base at J, with 12 bases between. CDR3 protein: CASSRLGESGANVLTF. The CDR3 DNA reads as TGCGCCAGCAGTCGTCTGGGGGAATCTGGGGCCAACGTCCTGACTTTC.

The chain is built from TRBV6-6 and TRBJ1-4, with D perhaps matching TRBD1 (5 bases). CDR1 is MNHNY and CDR2 is SVGAGI in the germline V gene (reference sequence). This CDR3 region has 14 residues. The V end was cut by 6 bases, the J end by 7 bases, with 15 bases between. The CDR3 loop reads CASRAGTWAEKLFF. The CDR3 DNA sequence: TGTGCCAGCAGGGCCGGGACCTGGGCTGAAAAACTGTTTTTT.

The CDR3 DNA follows: TGTGCCAGCAGTTACGGGACAGGGGTGGGGGAGCAGTACTTC. It codes for CASSYGTGVGEQYF. The V and J genes are TRBV6-6 and TRBJ2-7; 10 positions match TRBD1. Germline CDR1 is MNHNY and CDR2 is SVGAGI (reference sequence). Trimming at V came to 2 bases and at J to 7 bases, leaving 5 bases not matched to a gene. The CDR3 consists of 14 residues.

The chain uses TRBV7-8 and TRBJ1-4; D not certain. V lost 6 bases, J lost 0 bases, and 14 bases lay in between. This CDR3 has 16 amino acids. Germline values: CDR1 SGHVS, CDR2 FQNEAQ. CDR3 DNA sequence: TGTGCCAGCAGGTGGGAGACAACGGCAACTAATGAAAAACTGTTTTTT. Protein sequence: CASRWETTATNEKLFF.

This chain uses TRBV5-4 with TRBJ2-2, with TRBD1 identical over 12 bases. Germline loops: CDR1 SGHNT, CDR2 YYREEE (reference sequence). V was clipped by 7 bases and J by 4 bases; unmatched bases: 5. This CDR3 has 15 amino acids. The CDR3 loop reads CASGTGGRGTGELFF. Written as DNA, the CDR3 is TGTGCCAGCGGGACAGGGGGCCGCGGCACCGGGGAGCTGTTTTTT.